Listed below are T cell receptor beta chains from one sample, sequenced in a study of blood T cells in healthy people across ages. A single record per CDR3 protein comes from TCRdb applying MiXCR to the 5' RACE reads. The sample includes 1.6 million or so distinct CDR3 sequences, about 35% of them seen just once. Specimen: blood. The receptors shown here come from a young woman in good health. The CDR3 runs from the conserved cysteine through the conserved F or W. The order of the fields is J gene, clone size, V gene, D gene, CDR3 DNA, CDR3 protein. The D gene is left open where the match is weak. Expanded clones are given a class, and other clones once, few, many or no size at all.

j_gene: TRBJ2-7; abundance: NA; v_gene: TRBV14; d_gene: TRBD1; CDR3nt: TGTGCCAGTGCCATCGTAGGGGGCATCTACGAGCAGTACTTC; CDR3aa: CASAIVGGIYEQYF
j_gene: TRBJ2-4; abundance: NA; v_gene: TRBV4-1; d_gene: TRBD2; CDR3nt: TGCGCCAGCAGCCACGGTAGCGGGGGCAAGGGTAGGGGGAACATTCAGTACTTC; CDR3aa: CASSHGSGGKGRGNIQYF
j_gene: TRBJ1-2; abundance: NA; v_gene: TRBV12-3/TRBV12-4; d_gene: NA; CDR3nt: TGTGCCAGCAGCATTCAGTATGGCTACACCTTC; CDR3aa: CASSIQYGYTF
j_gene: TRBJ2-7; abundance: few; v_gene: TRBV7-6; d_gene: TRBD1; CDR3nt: TGTGCCAGCAGCCCCCAGACAGGGGGTACCTCCTACGAGCAGTACTTC; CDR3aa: CASSPQTGGTSYEQYF
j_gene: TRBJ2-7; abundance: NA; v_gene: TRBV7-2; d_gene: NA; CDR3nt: TGTGCCAGCAGCTTCGTCTGGAGGGGGCAGGGTGAGCAGTACTTC; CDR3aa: CASSFVWRGQGEQYF
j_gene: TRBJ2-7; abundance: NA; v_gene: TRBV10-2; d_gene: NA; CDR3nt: TGCGCCAGCAGTGACCTGGGAGGGGGGGAGTACGAGCAGTACTTC; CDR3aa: CASSDLGGGEYEQYF
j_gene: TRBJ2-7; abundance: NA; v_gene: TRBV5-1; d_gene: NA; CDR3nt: TGCGCCAGCAGCGTTCAAACCTCCTACGAGCAGTACTTC; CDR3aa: CASSVQTSYEQYF
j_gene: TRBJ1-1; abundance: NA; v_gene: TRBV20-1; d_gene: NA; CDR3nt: TGCAGTGCGGTTTCGGAGGCTTTTCTTGGTGAAGCTTTCTTT; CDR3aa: CSAVSEAFLGEAFF
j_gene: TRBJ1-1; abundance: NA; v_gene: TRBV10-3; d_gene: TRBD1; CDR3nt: TGTGCCATCAGTGAGATTTTGGGGGACAGGGGGGTTGAAGCTTTCTTT; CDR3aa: CAISEILGDRGVEAFF
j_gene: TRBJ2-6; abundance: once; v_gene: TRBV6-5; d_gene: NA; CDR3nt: TGTGCCAGCAGTAGACACGGCTCTGGGGCCAACGTCCTGACTTTC; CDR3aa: CASSRHGSGANVLTF
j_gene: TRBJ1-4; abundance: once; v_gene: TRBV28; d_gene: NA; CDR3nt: TGTGCCAGCAGTCCCTTACCCCAAGCGGGCAGGGTAAATGAAAAACTGTTTTTT; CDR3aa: CASSPLPQAGRVNEKLFF
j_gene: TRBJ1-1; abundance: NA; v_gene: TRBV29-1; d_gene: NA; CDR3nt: TGCAGCGTGGGAACAGGGAACTCCCTGAACACTGAAGCTTTCTTT; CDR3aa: CSVGTGNSLNTEAFF
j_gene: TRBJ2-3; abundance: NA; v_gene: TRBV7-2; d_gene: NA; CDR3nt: TGTGCCAGCAGGCCCCCAGCCGGGGGCATAGGAGATACGCAGTATTTT; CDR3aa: CASRPPAGGIGDTQYF
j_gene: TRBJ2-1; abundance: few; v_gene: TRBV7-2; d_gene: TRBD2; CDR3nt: TGTGCCAGCAGACGTCTCGGGACTAGCGGAAACGGTGAGCAGTTCTTC; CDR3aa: CASRRLGTSGNGEQFF
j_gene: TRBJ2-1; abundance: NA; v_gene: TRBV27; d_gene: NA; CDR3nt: TGTGCCAGCAGTTATGGGAGAAGCAGTGAGCAGTTCTTC; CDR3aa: CASSYGRSSEQFF
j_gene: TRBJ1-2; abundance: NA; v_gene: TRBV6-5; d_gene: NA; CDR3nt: TGTGCCAGCAGTTACTACTCCCCGCTGGAGGACGGACAGATGTATGGCTACACCTTC; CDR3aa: CASSYYSPLEDGQMYGYTF
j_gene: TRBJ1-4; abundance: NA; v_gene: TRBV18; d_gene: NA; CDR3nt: TGTGCCAGCTCGCCCAGGCGGACAACTAATGAAAAACTGTTTTTT; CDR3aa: CASSPRRTTNEKLFF
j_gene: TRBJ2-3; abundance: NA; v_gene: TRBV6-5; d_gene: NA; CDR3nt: TGTGCCAGCAGCTCCGGACCAACCTCCTATACGCAGTATTTT; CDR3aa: CASSSGPTSYTQYF
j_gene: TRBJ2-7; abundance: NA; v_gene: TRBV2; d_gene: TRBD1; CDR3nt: TGTGTCAGCATCAGGGAGACAGGGGGCGAGCAGTACTTC; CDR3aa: CVSIRETGGEQYF
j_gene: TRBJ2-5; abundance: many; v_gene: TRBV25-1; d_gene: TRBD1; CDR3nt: TGTGCCAGCAGTGAATTAGGACAGGGGAAGCAGTACTTC; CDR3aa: CASSELGQGKQYF
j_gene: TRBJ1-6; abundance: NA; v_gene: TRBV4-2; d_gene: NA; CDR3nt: TGTGCCAGCAGCCTCGGGGGGATTGACTCACCCCTCCACTTT; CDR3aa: CASSLGGIDSPLHF
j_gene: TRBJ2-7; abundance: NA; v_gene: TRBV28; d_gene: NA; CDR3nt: TGTGCCAGCAGTTCATCCGGAGTAGCGGCATCCTACGAGCAGTACTTC; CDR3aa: CASSSSGVAASYEQYF
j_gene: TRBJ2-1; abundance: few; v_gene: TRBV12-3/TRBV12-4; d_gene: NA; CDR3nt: TGTGCCAGCAGGCTAAACAATGAGCAGTTCTTC; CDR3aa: CASRLNNEQFF
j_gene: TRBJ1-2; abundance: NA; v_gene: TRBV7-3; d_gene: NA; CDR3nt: TGTGCCAGCAGCTTAAATGGGGCAGGGAGTTTGCAGGGCTACACCTTC; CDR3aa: CASSLNGAGSLQGYTF
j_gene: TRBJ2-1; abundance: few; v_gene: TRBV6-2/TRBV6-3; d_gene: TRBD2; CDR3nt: TGTGCCAGCAGTCTTCTAGGACTAGCGGGTAAGGAGCAGTTCTTC; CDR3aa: CASSLLGLAGKEQFF
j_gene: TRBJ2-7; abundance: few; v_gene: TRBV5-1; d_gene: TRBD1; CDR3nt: TGCGCCGGCAGCCTGGGACAGGGCGCCTACGAGCAGTACTTC; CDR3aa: CAGSLGQGAYEQYF
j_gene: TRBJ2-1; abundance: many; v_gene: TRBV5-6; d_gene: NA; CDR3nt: TGTGCCAGCAGCTTGGTAGGTGTTGAGCAGTTCTTC; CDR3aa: CASSLVGVEQFF
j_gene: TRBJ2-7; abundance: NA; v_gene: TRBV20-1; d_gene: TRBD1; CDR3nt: TGCAGTGCTAAGGACAGGGGCACCTACGAGCAGTACTTC; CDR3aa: CSAKDRGTYEQYF
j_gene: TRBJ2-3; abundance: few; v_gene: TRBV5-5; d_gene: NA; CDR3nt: TGTGCCAGCAGCTTGGTGGGCGGAGTAGCAGATACGCAGTATTTT; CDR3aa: CASSLVGGVADTQYF
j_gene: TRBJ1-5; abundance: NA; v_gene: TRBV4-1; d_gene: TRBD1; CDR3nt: TGCGCCAGCGGCCAATTCGGACAGGTCAATCAGCCCCAGCATTTT; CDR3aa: CASGQFGQVNQPQHF
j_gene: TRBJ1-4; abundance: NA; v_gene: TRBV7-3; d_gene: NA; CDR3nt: TGTGCCAGCAGCTTAACCCGAGGAGTGGGGGTGGCTGAAAAACTGTTTTTT; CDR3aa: CASSLTRGVGVAEKLFF